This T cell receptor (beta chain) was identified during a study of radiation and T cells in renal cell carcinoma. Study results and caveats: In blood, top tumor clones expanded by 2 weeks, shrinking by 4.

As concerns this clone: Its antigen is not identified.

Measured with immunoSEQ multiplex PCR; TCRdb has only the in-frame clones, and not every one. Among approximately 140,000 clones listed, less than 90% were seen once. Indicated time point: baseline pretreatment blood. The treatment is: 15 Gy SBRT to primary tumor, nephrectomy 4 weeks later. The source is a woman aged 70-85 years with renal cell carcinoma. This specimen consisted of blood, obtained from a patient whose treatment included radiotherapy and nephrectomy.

CDR3 bases: TGTGCCAGTAGCGAATCGGGACAGGGAGGCGAGCAGTACTTC. It encodes CASSESGQGGEQYF. The chain has TRBV19 and TRBJ2-7, with 9 bases fitting TRBD1. Trimming cost V 6 bases and J 6 bases; bases outside gene matches: 9. This CDR3 has 14 amino acids. The germline V gene encodes CDR1 LNHDA and CDR2 SQIVND (reference sequence).